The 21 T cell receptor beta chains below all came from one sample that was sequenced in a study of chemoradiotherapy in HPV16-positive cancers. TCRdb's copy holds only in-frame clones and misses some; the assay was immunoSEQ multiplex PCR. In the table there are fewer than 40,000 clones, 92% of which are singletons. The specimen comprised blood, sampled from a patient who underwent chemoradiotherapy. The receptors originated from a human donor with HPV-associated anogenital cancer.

CDR3 loop: CASSLGLTEAFF. CDR3 coding DNA: TGTGCCAGCAGCCTAGGACTAACTGAAGCTTTCTTT. The chain links TRBV7-2 to TRBJ1-1; no firm D call. CDR1 and CDR2 from the germline V gene are SGHTA and FQGNSA. Trimming removed 5 bases from V and 5 bases from J, with 9 bases in between. The CDR3 is 12 amino acids. Together with reference TRBV7-2 and TRBJ1-1, the CDR3 gives the full variable domain: GAGVSQSPSNKVTEKGKDVELRCDPISGHTALYWYRQSLGQGLEFLIYFQGNSAPDKSGLPSDRFSAERTGGSVSTLTIQRTQQEDSAVYLCASSLGLTEAFFGQGTRLTVV.

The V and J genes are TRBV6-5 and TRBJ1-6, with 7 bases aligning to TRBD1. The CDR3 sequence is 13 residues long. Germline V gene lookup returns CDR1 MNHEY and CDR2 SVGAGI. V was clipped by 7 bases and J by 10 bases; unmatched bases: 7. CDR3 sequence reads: CASKGGAVSPLHF. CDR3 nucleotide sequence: TGTGCCAGCAAAGGGGGCGCGGTATCACCCCTCCACTTT.

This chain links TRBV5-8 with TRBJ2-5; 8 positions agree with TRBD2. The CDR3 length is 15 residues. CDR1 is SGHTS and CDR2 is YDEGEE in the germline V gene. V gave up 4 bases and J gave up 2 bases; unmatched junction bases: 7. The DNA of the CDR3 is TGTGCCAGCAGCACTGGACTAGCCATGCAAGAGACCCAGTACTTC. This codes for CASSTGLAMQETQYF. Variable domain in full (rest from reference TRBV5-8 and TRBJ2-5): EAGVTQSPTHLIKTRGQQATLRCSPISGHTSVYWYQQALGLGLQFLLWYDEGEERNRGNFPPRFSGRQFPNYSSELNVNALELEDSALYLCASSTGLAMQETQYFGPGTRLLVL.

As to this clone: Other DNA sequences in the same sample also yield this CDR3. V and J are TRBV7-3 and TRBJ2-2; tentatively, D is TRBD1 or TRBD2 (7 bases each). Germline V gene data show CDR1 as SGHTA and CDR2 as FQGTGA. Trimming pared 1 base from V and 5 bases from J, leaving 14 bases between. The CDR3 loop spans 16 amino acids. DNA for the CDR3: TGTGCCAGCAGCTTAAACCCCAGGGGGGGTACCGGGGAGCTGTTTTTT. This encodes CASSLNPRGGTGELFF.

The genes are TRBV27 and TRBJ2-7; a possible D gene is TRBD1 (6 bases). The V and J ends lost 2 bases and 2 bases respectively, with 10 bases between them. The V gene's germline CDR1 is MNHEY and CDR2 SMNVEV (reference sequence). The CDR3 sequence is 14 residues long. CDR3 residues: CASSLGRGPYEQYF. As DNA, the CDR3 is TGTGCCAGCAGTTTAGGCAGGGGACCCTACGAGCAGTACTTC.

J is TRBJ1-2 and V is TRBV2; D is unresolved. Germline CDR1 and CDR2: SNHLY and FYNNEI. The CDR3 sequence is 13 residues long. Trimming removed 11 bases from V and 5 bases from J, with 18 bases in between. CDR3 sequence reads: CAQQLSPGYGYTF. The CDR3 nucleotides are TGTGCCCAACAGCTCTCGCCCGGGTATGGCTACACCTTC.

DNA of the CDR3: TGTGCCAGCAGTACAGACAGGGCCTACGAGCAGTACTTC. It specifies CASSTDRAYEQYF. V gene TRBV7-6 combines with J gene TRBJ2-7; TRBD1 matches at 7 bases. The CDR3 has 13 residues. CDR1 and CDR2 (germline): SGHVS, FNYEAQ. V gave up 6 bases and J gave up 2 bases; unmatched junction bases: 4.

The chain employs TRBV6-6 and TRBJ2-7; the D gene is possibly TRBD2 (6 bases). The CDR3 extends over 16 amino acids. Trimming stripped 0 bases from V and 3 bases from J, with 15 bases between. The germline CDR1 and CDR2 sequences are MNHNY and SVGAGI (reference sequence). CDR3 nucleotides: TGTGCCAGCAGTTACTCGATAGCTAGCGTAAACTACGAGCAGTACTTC. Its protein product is CASSYSIASVNYEQYF.

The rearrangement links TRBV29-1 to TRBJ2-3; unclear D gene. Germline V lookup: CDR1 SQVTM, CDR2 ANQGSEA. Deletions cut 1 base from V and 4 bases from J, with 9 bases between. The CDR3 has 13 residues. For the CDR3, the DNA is TGCAGCGTTGAAGGGATTGTCGCAGATACGCAGTATTTT. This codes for CSVEGIVADTQYF.

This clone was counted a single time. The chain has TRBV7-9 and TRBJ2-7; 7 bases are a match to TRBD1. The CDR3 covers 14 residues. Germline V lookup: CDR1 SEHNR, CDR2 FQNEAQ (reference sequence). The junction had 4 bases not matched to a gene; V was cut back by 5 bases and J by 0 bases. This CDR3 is CASSHGQASYEQYF. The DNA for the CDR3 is TGTGCCAGCAGCCATGGACAGGCCTCCTACGAGCAGTACTTC.

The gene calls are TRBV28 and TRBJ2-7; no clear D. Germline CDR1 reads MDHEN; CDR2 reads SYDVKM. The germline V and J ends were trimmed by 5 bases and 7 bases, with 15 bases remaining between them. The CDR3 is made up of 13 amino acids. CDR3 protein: CASSTWTPTEQYF. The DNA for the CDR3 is TGTGCCAGCAGTACGTGGACCCCGACGGAGCAGTACTTC.

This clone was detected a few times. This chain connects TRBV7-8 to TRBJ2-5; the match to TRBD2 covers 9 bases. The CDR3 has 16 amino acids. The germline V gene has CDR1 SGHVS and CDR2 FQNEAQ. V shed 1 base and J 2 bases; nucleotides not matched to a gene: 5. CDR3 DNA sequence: TGTGCCAGCAGCTTAGAACCGACTAGCGGTCAAGAGACCCAGTACTTC. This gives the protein CASSLEPTSGQETQYF.

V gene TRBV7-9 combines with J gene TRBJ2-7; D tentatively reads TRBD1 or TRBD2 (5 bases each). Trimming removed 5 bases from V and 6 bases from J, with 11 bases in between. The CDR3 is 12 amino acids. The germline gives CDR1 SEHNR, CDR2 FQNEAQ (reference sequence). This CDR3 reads CASSIDSGEQYF. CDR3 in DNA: TGTGCCAGCAGCATTGACAGCGGCGAGCAGTACTTC.

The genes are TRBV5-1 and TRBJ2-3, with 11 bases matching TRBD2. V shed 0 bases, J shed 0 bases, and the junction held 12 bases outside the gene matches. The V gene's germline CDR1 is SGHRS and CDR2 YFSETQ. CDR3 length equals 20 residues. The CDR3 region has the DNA TGCGCCAGCAGCTTGGCCCCCCCTAGCGGGGGGACACCGAGCACAGATACGCAGTATTTT. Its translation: CASSLAPPSGGTPSTDTQYF.

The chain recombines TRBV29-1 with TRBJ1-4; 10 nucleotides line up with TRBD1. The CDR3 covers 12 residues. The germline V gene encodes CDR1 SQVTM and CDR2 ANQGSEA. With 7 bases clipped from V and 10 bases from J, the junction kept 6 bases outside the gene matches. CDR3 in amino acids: CSGGQGDGKLFF. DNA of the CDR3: TGCAGCGGCGGACAGGGGGATGGAAAACTGTTTTTT.

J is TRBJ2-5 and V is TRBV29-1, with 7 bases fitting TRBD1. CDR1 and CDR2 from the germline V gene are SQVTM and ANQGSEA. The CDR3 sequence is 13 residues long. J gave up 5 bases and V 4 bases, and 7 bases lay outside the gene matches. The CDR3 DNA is TGCAGCGTTGGACAGGGCCGCGGGGAGACCCAGTACTTC. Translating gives CSVGQGRGETQYF.

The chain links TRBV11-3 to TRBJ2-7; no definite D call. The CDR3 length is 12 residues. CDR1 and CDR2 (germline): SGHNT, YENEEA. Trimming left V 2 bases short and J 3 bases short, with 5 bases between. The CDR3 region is CASSLSNYEQYF. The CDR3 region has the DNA TGTGCCAGCAGCTTATCCAACTACGAGCAGTACTTC. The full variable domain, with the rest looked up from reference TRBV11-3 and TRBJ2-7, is EAGVVQSPRYKIIEKKQPVAFWCNPISGHNTLYWYLQNLGQGPELLIRYENEEAVDDSQLPKDRFSAERLKGVDSTLKIQPAELGDSAVYLCASSLSNYEQYFGPGTRLTVT.

Written as DNA, the CDR3 is TGCGCCAGCAGCTGGGGACAGGGCTCCTACGAGCAGTACTTC. This translates into CASSWGQGSYEQYF. This chain links TRBV5-1 with TRBJ2-7, with 9 bases matching TRBD1. V dropped 3 bases and J dropped 0; count of bases not matched to a gene: 1. Germline-derived CDR1 and CDR2 are SGHRS and YFSETQ. The CDR3 sequence is 14 residues long.

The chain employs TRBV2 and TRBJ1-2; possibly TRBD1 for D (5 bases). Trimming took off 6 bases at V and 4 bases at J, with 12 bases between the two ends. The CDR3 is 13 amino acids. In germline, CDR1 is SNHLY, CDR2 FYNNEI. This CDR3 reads CASRPGQFYGYTF. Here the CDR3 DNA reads TGTGCCAGCAGACCCGGACAATTCTATGGCTACACCTTC.

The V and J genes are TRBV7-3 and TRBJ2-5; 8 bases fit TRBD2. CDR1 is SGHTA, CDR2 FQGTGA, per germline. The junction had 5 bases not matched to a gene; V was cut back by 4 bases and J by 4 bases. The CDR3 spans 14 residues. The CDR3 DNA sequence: TGTGCCAGCAGCTCGGGGGGGCGGATAGAGACCCAGTACTTC. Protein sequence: CASSSGGRIETQYF.

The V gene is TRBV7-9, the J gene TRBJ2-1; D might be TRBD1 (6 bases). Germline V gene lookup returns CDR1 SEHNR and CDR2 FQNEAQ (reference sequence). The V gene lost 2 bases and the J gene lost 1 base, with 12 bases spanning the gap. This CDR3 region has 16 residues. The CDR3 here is CASSLSAGVSYNEQFF. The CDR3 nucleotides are TGTGCCAGCAGCTTATCGGCAGGGGTATCCTACAATGAGCAGTTCTTC.